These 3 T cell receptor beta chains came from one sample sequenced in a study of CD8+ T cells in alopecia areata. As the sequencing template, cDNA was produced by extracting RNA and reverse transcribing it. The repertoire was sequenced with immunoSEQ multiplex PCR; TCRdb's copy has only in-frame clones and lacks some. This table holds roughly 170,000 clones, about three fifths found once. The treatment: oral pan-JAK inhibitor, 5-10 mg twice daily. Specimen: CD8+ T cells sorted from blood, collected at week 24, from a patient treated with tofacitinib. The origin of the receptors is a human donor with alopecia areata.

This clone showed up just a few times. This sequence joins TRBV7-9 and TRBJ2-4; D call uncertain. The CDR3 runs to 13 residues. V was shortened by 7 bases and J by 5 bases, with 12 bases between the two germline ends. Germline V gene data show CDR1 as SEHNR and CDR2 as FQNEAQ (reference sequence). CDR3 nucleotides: TGTGCCAGCACCTCCGGTCTGGAAAACATTCAGTACTTC. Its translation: CASTSGLENIQYF.

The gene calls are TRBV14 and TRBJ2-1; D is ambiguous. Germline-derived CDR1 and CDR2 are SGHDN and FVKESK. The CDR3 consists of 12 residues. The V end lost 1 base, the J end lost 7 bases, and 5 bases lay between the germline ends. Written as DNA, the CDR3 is TGTGCCAGCAGCCAAGGACTTAATGAGCAGTTCTTC. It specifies CASSQGLNEQFF.

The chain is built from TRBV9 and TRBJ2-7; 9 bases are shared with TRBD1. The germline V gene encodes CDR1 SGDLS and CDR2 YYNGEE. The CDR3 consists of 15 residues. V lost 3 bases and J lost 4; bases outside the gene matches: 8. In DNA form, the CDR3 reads TGTGCCAGCAGCGCAGGACAGGGGAATTTTTACGAGCAGTACTTC. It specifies CASSAGQGNFYEQYF.